These 15 T cell receptor beta chains were sequenced from one sample in a study of blood T cell repertoires in COVID-19 (TCRdb year 2020). Receptors were amplified or captured by the immunoSEQ multiplex PCR assay. This immuneACCESS table, as held by TCRdb, lists in-frame sequences with V and J called but not all clones. Of the missing ones, under half trace to an unresolved V gene in checked studies; the others have no known cause. For this sample the table gives some 210,000 clones, of which roughly four fifths were detected only once. Clones ranked in the top ten supply about 12% of the sample. Sequenced input: peripheral blood. The receptor source for this set is a woman in her thirties or forties with acute or convalescent COVID-19.

The chain joins TRBV7-2 to TRBJ2-5; 14 positions match TRBD2. The J segment lost 7 bases and the V segment lost 6 bases, leaving 10 bases of the junction unmatched. The CDR3 extends over 16 amino acids. Germline lookup yields CDR1 SGHTA and CDR2 FQGNSA. The CDR3: CASSPPGLAGDGTQYF. The CDR3 region has the DNA TGTGCCAGCAGTCCGCCGGGACTAGCGGGAGATGGGACCCAGTACTTC.

This clone was seen a handful of times. The V call is TRBV19, the J call TRBJ2-2; 8 positions match TRBD1. Germline V gives CDR1 LNHDA, CDR2 SQIVND (reference sequence). CDR3 length: 18 residues. V gave up 0 bases and J gave up 7 bases; unmatched junction bases: 13. The CDR3 is CASSIEPHRQGRNGELFF. CDR3 nucleotide sequence: TGTGCCAGTAGTATAGAACCCCATCGACAGGGGAGGAACGGGGAGCTGTTTTTT.

This clone was counted once. V usage is TRBV9 and J usage is TRBJ2-1; unclear D gene. With 2 bases removed from V and 7 bases from J, the gap between germline ends came to 13 bases. Germline V gene data show CDR1 as SGDLS and CDR2 as YYNGEE. The CDR3 has 14 amino acids. CDR3 protein: CASSVREPSNEQFF. As DNA, the CDR3 is TGTGCCAGCAGCGTCCGCGAACCAAGTAATGAGCAGTTCTTC. The full variable domain, with the rest looked up from reference TRBV9 and TRBJ2-1, is DSGVTQTPKHLITATGQRVTLRCSPRSGDLSVYWYQQSLDQGLQFLIQYYNGEERAKGNILERFSAQQFPDLHSELNLSSLELGDSALYFCASSVREPSNEQFFGPGTRLTVL.

V and J are TRBV29-1 and TRBJ2-1; TRBD2 is a possible D gene (6 bases). Germline V gene lookup returns CDR1 SQVTM and CDR2 ANQGSEA. This CDR3 has 13 amino acids. Deletions cut 7 bases from V and 7 bases from J, with 17 bases between. The CDR3 loop is CSATGTLWNEQFF. CDR3 nucleotides: TGCAGCGCGACCGGGACTCTGTGGAATGAGCAGTTCTTC.

Only a few counts were recorded for this clone. This same CDR3 is encoded by further DNA sequences in the sample. J is TRBJ1-2 and V is TRBV5-1; D perhaps matches TRBD1 (5 bases). The V end was cut by 1 base, the J end by 4 bases, with 14 bases between. The CDR3 runs to 15 residues. Germline V gene sequence: CDR1 SGHRS, CDR2 YFSETQ. The CDR3, as DNA: TGCGCCAGCAGCTTGCAAGGGAACAGGTCCTATGGCTACACCTTC. Translation gives CASSLQGNRSYGYTF. The full variable domain, with the rest looked up from reference TRBV5-1 and TRBJ1-2, is KAGVTQTPRYLIKTRGQQVTLSCSPISGHRSVSWYQQTPGQGLQFLFEYFSETQRNKGNFPGRFSGRQFSNSRSEMNVSTLELGDSALYLCASSLQGNRSYGYTFGSGTRLTVV.

The chain combines TRBV5-1 with TRBJ2-3, with TRBD1 identical over 9 bases. CDR3 length: 15 residues. Germline trimming cut 5 bases from V and 1 base from J; bases unmatched to any gene: 5. Germline assignment: CDR1 SGHRS and CDR2 YFSETQ. The CDR3 DNA follows: TGCGCCAGCAGGACCCGGACAGGGGGCACAGATACGCAGTATTTT. Its protein product is CASRTRTGGTDTQYF. The complete variable domain, with remaining parts taken from reference TRBV5-1 and TRBJ2-3, reads KAGVTQTPRYLIKTRGQQVTLSCSPISGHRSVSWYQQTPGQGLQFLFEYFSETQRNKGNFPGRFSGRQFSNSRSEMNVSTLELGDSALYLCASRTRTGGTDTQYFGPGTRLTVL.

The chain recombines TRBV2 with TRBJ1-5; the match to TRBD1 covers 8 bases. V trimming: 6 bases; J trimming: 5 bases; junction bases outside the gene matches: 27. Germline lookup yields CDR1 SNHLY and CDR2 FYNNEI. This CDR3 contains 21 residues. The CDR3 sequence: CASRGTRGGAGGELGDQPQHF. The DNA for the CDR3 is TGTGCCAGCAGGGGAACCCGAGGAGGGGCAGGGGGCGAGTTAGGGGATCAGCCCCAGCATTTT.

The chain is built from TRBV24-1 and TRBJ1-1, with a possible D match to TRBD1 (6 bases). Trimming cost V 5 bases and J 3 bases, with 9 bases left between them. CDR3 size: 13 residues. In germline, CDR1 is KGHDR, CDR2 SFDVKD. The CDR3, as DNA: TGTGCCACCAGTGGGACAGAATACACTGAAGCTTTCTTT. Amino acid sequence: CATSGTEYTEAFF.

The CDR3 is CASSAKARSGELFF. The CDR3 DNA reads TGTGCCAGCAGCGCCAAAGCACGGTCCGGGGAGCTGTTTTTT. This chain joins TRBV11-3 and TRBJ2-2; no reliable D call. The V end lost 5 bases, the J end lost 6 bases, and 13 bases lay between the germline ends. Germline CDR1 is SGHNT and CDR2 is YENEEA. This CDR3 has 14 residues.

This clone was counted only a few times. The chain is built from TRBV11-2 and TRBJ1-6; TRBD1 aligns across 7 bases. CDR3 length: 20 amino acids. CDR1 is SGHAT and CDR2 is FQNNGV in the germline V gene. Germline trimming cut 0 bases from V and 0 bases from J; bases unmatched to any gene: 11. The CDR3, as DNA: TGTGCCAGCAGCTTAGAGAACAGGGGCGGAATAAGCTCCTATAATTCACCCCTCCACTTT. Its translation: CASSLENRGGISSYNSPLHF.

About this clone itself: Other nucleotide sequences in the sample specify the same CDR3. V usage is TRBV5-1 and J usage is TRBJ2-1; D may be TRBD2 (5 bases). Germline CDR1 is SGHRS and CDR2 is YFSETQ. The V and J ends lost 1 base and 4 bases respectively, with 9 bases between them. CDR3 length equals 14 residues. CDR3 loop: CASSLTGGYNEQFF. The CDR3 bases are TGCGCCAGCAGCTTGACCGGCGGGTACAATGAGCAGTTCTTC.

This clone has just one count. This rearrangement joins TRBV23-1 to TRBJ1-5, with 8 nucleotides matching TRBD1. TRBV23-1 is labeled an ORF, and its function is uncertain. The CDR3 has 18 amino acids. J was trimmed by 0 bases and V by 4 bases; bases with no gene match: 11. DNA for the CDR3: TGCGCCAGCAGTCTAATATGGGGACAGGATAATAGCAATCAGCCCCAGCATTTT. It translates to CASSLIWGQDNSNQPQHF.

V is TRBV5-1 and J is TRBJ1-5; 11 nucleotides align to TRBD1. CDR3 length equals 14 residues. V gave up 4 bases and J gave up 6 bases; unmatched junction bases: 3. Germline V gene data show CDR1 as SGHRS and CDR2 as YFSETQ. CDR3 in DNA: TGCGCCAGCAGCATCGGACAGGGGGCTCAGCCCCAGCATTTT. Translation: CASSIGQGAQPQHF. Based on the CDR3 plus reference TRBV5-1 and TRBJ1-5, the full variable domain is KAGVTQTPRYLIKTRGQQVTLSCSPISGHRSVSWYQQTPGQGLQFLFEYFSETQRNKGNFPGRFSGRQFSNSRSEMNVSTLELGDSALYLCASSIGQGAQPQHFGDGTRLSIL.

V and J are TRBV6-5 and TRBJ2-1, with D possibly being TRBD1 (6 bases). CDR3 length equals 14 residues. In germline, CDR1 is MNHEY, CDR2 SVGAGI. With 2 bases removed from V and 7 bases from J, the gap between germline ends came to 12 bases. CDR3: CASSYRRQGNEQFF. The CDR3, as DNA: TGTGCCAGCAGTTACCGACGCCAGGGGAATGAGCAGTTCTTC.

The chain has TRBV14 and TRBJ2-7, with unresolved D. CDR1 and CDR2 from the germline V gene are SGHDN and FVKESK. The CDR3 totals 15 residues. V shed 1 base and J shed 4 bases, with 14 bases lying between them. CDR3 residues: CASSQAESAAYEQYF. The CDR3 bases are TGTGCCAGCAGCCAAGCGGAGTCTGCGGCATACGAGCAGTACTTC.